Following are 16 T cell receptor beta chains from one sample sequenced in a study of T cell responses to AZD1222 COVID-19 vaccine. Data came from immunoSEQ multiplex PCR; TCRdb stores just in-frame clones and leaves some out. The data hold tens of thousands of clones, with 87% observed a single time. The material sequenced was peripheral blood, taken 28 days after the second AZD1222 dose. These receptors came from an adult who received the AZD1222 COVID-19 vaccine.

The chain employs TRBV28 and TRBJ2-5, with D perhaps TRBD2 (5 bases). The DNA end favors TRBJ2-7, so the J call may be wrong. Germline lookup yields CDR1 MDHEN and CDR2 SYDVKM. This CDR3 has 16 amino acids. The CDR3 coding sequence is TGTGCCAGCAGTTTATCCCTAGCTTTCCTCTCCTACGAGCAGTACTTC. It encodes CASSLSLAFLSYEQYF.

This chain links TRBV7-9 with TRBJ2-7; D tentatively fits TRBD1 or TRBD2 (6 bases each). Trimming stripped 5 bases from V and 7 bases from J, with 15 bases between. This CDR3 is built from 13 residues. From germline, CDR1 is SEHNR and CDR2 FQNEAQ (reference sequence). CDR3 sequence: CASSPWGAGEQYF. CDR3 sequence (DNA): TGTGCCAGCAGCCCCTGGGGGGCGGGAGAGCAGTACTTC. Full variable domain (remainder filled in from reference TRBV7-9 and TRBJ2-7): DTGVSQNPRHKITKRGQNVTFRCDPISEHNRLYWYRQTLGQGPEFLTYFQNEAQLEKSRLLSDRFSAERPKGSFSTLEIQRTEQGDSAMYLCASSPWGAGEQYFGPGTRLTVT.

This sequence joins TRBV19 and TRBJ1-2; possible D gene TRBD1, 5 bases. The V end was cut by 7 bases, the J end by 7 bases, with 13 bases between. The germline gives CDR1 LNHDA, CDR2 SQIVND (reference sequence). The CDR3 spans 12 residues. CDR3 bases: TGTGCCAGTAACGATCGGGGGGTTGGCTACACCTTC. Translated: CASNDRGVGYTF.

V gene TRBV2 combines with J gene TRBJ1-6, with 7 bases identical to TRBD1. V was pared by 6 bases and J by 9 bases, with 11 bases of the junction left unmatched. Germline lookup yields CDR1 SNHLY and CDR2 FYNNEI. The CDR3 totals 15 residues. The CDR3 is CASRYRTGEGSPLHF. The CDR3, as DNA: TGTGCCAGCAGATACCGGACAGGTGAAGGTTCACCCCTCCACTTT.

The chain couples TRBV9 to TRBJ2-5; 11 nucleotides align to TRBD2. In germline, CDR1 is SGDLS, CDR2 YYNGEE. After removal of 2 bases from V and 3 bases from J, the junction contained 3 bases not matched to a gene. The CDR3 runs 15 residues. In DNA form, the CDR3 reads TGTGCCAGCAGCGTCCAGACTAGCGGGGAAGAGACCCAGTACTTC. It translates to CASSVQTSGEETQYF.

V usage is TRBV7-2 and J usage is TRBJ1-1; unclear D gene. Germline assignment: CDR1 SGHTA and CDR2 FQGNSA. This CDR3 region has 13 residues. V shed 0 bases and J shed 3 bases, with 5 bases lying between them. The CDR3 sequence is CASSLAGHTEAFF. The CDR3 coding sequence is TGTGCCAGCAGCTTAGCAGGTCACACTGAAGCTTTCTTT.

The genes are TRBV5-1 and TRBJ2-1; 8 nucleotides align to TRBD2. Germline V gene sequence: CDR1 SGHRS, CDR2 YFSETQ. V was pared by 4 bases and J by 6 bases, with 9 bases of the junction left unmatched. This CDR3 spans 15 amino acids. CDR3 sequence: CASSPYSAGGNEQFF. The CDR3 nucleotides read TGCGCCAGCAGCCCCTACTCGGCGGGAGGCAATGAGCAGTTCTTC.

This rearrangement joins TRBV5-1 to TRBJ2-1; 9 nucleotides align to TRBD1. The CDR3 extends over 17 amino acids. CDR1 and CDR2 (germline): SGHRS, YFSETQ. With V trimmed by 4 bases and J by 1 base, 9 bases remained unmatched. The CDR3 coding sequence is TGCGCCAGCAGCCCCTTTGGACAGGGGCGATCCTACAATGAGCAGTTCTTC. Protein: CASSPFGQGRSYNEQFF.

The chain carries TRBV6-2 or TRBV6-3 and TRBJ1-3, with D possibly being TRBD1 (5 bases). The CDR3 loop spans 15 amino acids. Germline CDR1 is MNHEY and CDR2 is SVGEGT. The V gene lost 5 bases and the J gene lost 0 bases, with 11 bases spanning the gap. The CDR3 spells CASSTTGRSGNTIYF. CDR3 bases: TGTGCCAGCAGTACAACAGGTCGCTCTGGAAACACCATATATTTT.

The chain joins TRBV18 to TRBJ2-2, with 7 bases aligning to TRBD1. This CDR3 has 16 residues. The V segment lost 4 bases and the J segment 3 bases; nucleotides outside the gene matches: 8. The germline V gene encodes CDR1 KGHSH and CDR2 LQKENI. The CDR3, as DNA: TGTGCCAGCTCACGACGACAGGGATGGGACACCGGGGAGCTGTTTTTT. Translated: CASSRRQGWDTGELFF.

The chain recombines TRBV28 with TRBJ1-4; 10 positions match TRBD1. The germline CDR1 and CDR2 sequences are MDHEN and SYDVKM. This CDR3 is 14 amino acids long. The CDR3 bases are TGTGCGACAACCAGAGGGACAGGGGTTGTAAAACTGTTTTTT. Its translation: CATTRGTGVVKLFF.

The rearrangement links TRBV25-1 to TRBJ1-1, with a possible D match to TRBD1 (5 bases). This CDR3 contains 16 residues. The V gene's germline CDR1 is MGHDK and CDR2 SYGVNS. The V gene lost 1 base and the J gene lost 1 base, with 13 bases spanning the gap. The CDR3 coding sequence is TGTGCCAGCAGTGAATTTGGGAAGGGGAAGAACACTGAAGCTTTCTTT. Its protein is CASSEFGKGKNTEAFF.

As concerns this clone: Other DNA sequences in this specimen translate into the identical CDR3. V and J are TRBV30 and TRBJ2-1, with a possible D match to TRBD2 (5 bases). This CDR3 spans 15 amino acids. Trimming removed 1 base from V and 2 bases from J, with 12 bases in between. CDR1 and CDR2 from the germline V gene are GTSNPN and SVGIG (reference sequence). CDR3 sequence reads: CAWSGGGGTYNEQFF. DNA of the CDR3: TGTGCCTGGAGTGGTGGCGGAGGAACCTACAATGAGCAGTTCTTC.

The V gene is TRBV20-1, the J gene TRBJ1-2; TRBD1 is a possible D gene (5 bases). Trimming left V 0 bases short and J 10 bases short, with 9 bases between. Looked up from germline, CDR1 is DFQATT and CDR2 is SNEGSKA (reference sequence). The CDR3 covers 11 residues. The CDR3 is CSAREQVFYTF. DNA of the CDR3: TGCAGTGCTAGAGAACAGGTTTTCTACACCTTC.

The gene calls are TRBV5-1 and TRBJ1-5; D not certain. CDR1 SGHRS and CDR2 YFSETQ come from the germline V gene. There are 14 residues in the CDR3. V was cut by 4 bases and J by 6 bases, with 14 bases left in between. CDR3 in amino acids: CASSPDGETQPQHF. In DNA, the CDR3 is TGCGCCAGCAGCCCGGACGGGGAGACTCAGCCCCAGCATTTT. The full variable domain, completed using reference TRBV5-1 and TRBJ1-5, is KAGVTQTPRYLIKTRGQQVTLSCSPISGHRSVSWYQQTPGQGLQFLFEYFSETQRNKGNFPGRFSGRQFSNSRSEMNVSTLELGDSALYLCASSPDGETQPQHFGDGTRLSIL.

V is TRBV18 and J is TRBJ2-3; 7 nucleotides match TRBD2. Germline V lookup: CDR1 KGHSH, CDR2 LQKENI. The CDR3 sequence is 14 residues long. Unmatched junction bases numbered 8, after V lost 3 bases and J lost 8 bases. CDR3 bases: TGTGCCAGCTCACCCGACGGACTAGTTGGTACGCAGTATTTT. This encodes CASSPDGLVGTQYF.